These T cell receptor beta chains were read from a single sample in a study of Ad26.COV2.S vaccination and SARS-CoV-2 variants. The protocol was immunoSEQ multiplex PCR, while the TCRdb copy is restricted to in-frame clones and leaves out a portion. The sample lists about 410,000 clones, roughly 90% occurring once. The sequenced sample was peripheral blood, obtained in a trial of Ad26.COV2.S vaccine versus placebo. These receptor sequences come from a person between 18 and 59 years old who received the Ad26.COV2.S COVID-19 vaccine or a placebo. Both conserved end residues are part of each CDR3. The D gene is left open where the match is weak. Expanded clones get a size class; other rows say once, few or many, or leave the size out.

cdr3_aa cdr3_nt j_call clone_size d_call v_call
CAWSTTATTGGSPLHF TGTGCCTGGAGTACCACCGCGACGACAGGGGGTTCACCCCTCCACTTT TRBJ1-6 - TRBD1 TRBV30
CASSYSNFGATQQFF TGTGCCAGCAGTTACTCGAATTTCGGGGCCACCCAGCAGTTCTTC TRBJ2-1 - - TRBV6-5
CASSLALAGGPETQYF TGTGCCAGCAGCTTAGCTCTAGCGGGGGGGCCAGAGACCCAGTACTTC TRBJ2-5 - TRBD2 TRBV7-2
CASSYQAESYEQYF TGTGCCAGCAGTTACCAGGCAGAGTCCTACGAGCAGTACTTC TRBJ2-7 - - TRBV6-2/TRBV6-3
CASSGLAGGYYNEQFF TGTGCCAGCAGCGGACTAGCGGGGGGGTACTACAATGAGCAGTTCTTC TRBJ2-1 once TRBD2 TRBV7-8
CSVEDPDRALSRQYNEQFF TGCAGCGTTGAAGATCCGGACAGGGCCCTGTCCCGTCAATACAATGAGCAGTTCTTC TRBJ2-1 - TRBD1 TRBV29-1
CASSLVTATYEQYF TGTGCCAGCAGCTTGGTTACAGCTACCTACGAGCAGTACTTC TRBJ2-7 - - TRBV5-6
CATMDDRSYEQYF TGTGCCACCATGGACGATCGCTCCTACGAGCAGTACTTC TRBJ2-7 - - TRBV6-6
CASSLEVSGGARQYF TGCGCCAGCAGCTTGGAGGTTAGCGGGGGGGCCCGGCAGTATTTT TRBJ2-3 - TRBD2 TRBV5-1
CASSLAAGFQETQYF TGTGCTAGCAGCTTAGCCGCGGGGTTCCAAGAGACCCAGTACTTC TRBJ2-5 - - TRBV7-7
CATSEPDRREQFF TGTGCCACCAGTGAACCAGACAGGCGTGAGCAGTTCTTC TRBJ2-1 - - TRBV24-1
CASSDGQETQYF TGTGCCAGCAGTGACGGGCAAGAGACCCAGTACTTC TRBJ2-5 - - TRBV2
CASSYGRSTEQYF TGTGCCAGCAGTTACGGACGTTCCACCGAGCAGTACTTC TRBJ2-7 few - TRBV6-2/TRBV6-3
CASMGRGFVYGYTF TGTGCCAGCATGGGCAGGGGGTTTGTCTATGGCTACACCTTC TRBJ1-2 - TRBD1 TRBV25-1